This T cell receptor beta chain appears in the sequencing data of a study of identical twins. The study's findings and limits: Cross-sectional statistics underpinned the conclusions; the same donors were not followed.

Deletions cut 6 bases from V and 0 bases from J, with 11 bases between. Germline V CDR1 and CDR2: DFQATT, SNEGSKA (reference sequence). The CDR3 consists of 13 residues. Carrying unique molecular identifiers, the cDNA also gained a universal primer site through template switching. TCRdb itself ran the 5' RACE reads through MiXCR, one entry per CDR3 protein. The data contain some 900,000 distinct CDR3 sequences, around 12% of them singletons. A few counts support this clonotype. What it recognizes is unknown. These same records also appear under a second study, on yellow fever vaccine responses in identical twins.

The TCR sequence derives from a woman aged 18-30 years in good health. Input material: PBMCs. The rearrangement uses TRBV20-1 and TRBJ1-2, with D possibly being TRBD1 (5 bases). Here the CDR3 DNA reads TGCAGTGCCCCGGACACGACTAACTATGGCTACACCTTC. Translating gives CSAPDTTNYGYTF.